Following are 10 T cell receptor beta chains from one sample sequenced in a study of early T cells in non-severe SARS-CoV-2 infection. TCRdb processed the 5' RACE reads anew with MiXCR; each CDR3 protein has one entry. Among 65,000 to 85,000 distinct CDR3 sequences listed, around a sixth were seen once. Sequences were obtained from whole blood. These receptors came from an adult who was a healthcare worker with PCR-confirmed SARS-CoV-2 infection or an uninfected control (not recorded which).

This clonotype was recorded a few times. The chain employs TRBV18 and TRBJ2-1; 13 positions match TRBD2. From germline, CDR1 is KGHSH and CDR2 LQKENI. This CDR3 spans 20 amino acids. V lost 3 bases, J lost 5 bases, and 16 bases stayed unmatched. The CDR3 region is CASSPTRTSGRGGVDNEQFF. The CDR3 coding sequence is TGTGCCAGCTCACCGACTCGGACTAGCGGGAGAGGGGGCGTAGACAATGAGCAGTTCTTC.

The CDR3 sequence: CASSPVRGPVNTGELFF. In DNA form, the CDR3 reads TGTGCCAGCAGCCCGGTCCGTGGCCCCGTGAACACCGGGGAGCTGTTTTTT. This chain uses TRBV3-1 with TRBJ2-2; D unresolved. Germline V gene data show CDR1 as LGHDT and CDR2 as YNNKEL (reference sequence). CDR3 size: 17 residues. The V end was cut by 4 bases, the J end by 1 base, with 16 bases between.

The genes are TRBV15 and TRBJ2-7, with 8 bases that match TRBD1. Germline loops: CDR1 LNHNV, CDR2 YYDKDF (reference sequence). The CDR3 runs 15 residues. V gave up 3 bases and J gave up 3 bases; unmatched junction bases: 7. CDR3 DNA: TGTGCCACCAGCAGGGAACTTACAGGGGGCTACGAGCAGTACTTC. It specifies CATSRELTGGYEQYF.

This clonotype showed up many times. This rearrangement joins TRBV6-5 to TRBJ1-1; D is unresolved. Trimming took off 6 bases at V and 4 bases at J, with 15 bases between the two ends. The CDR3 loop spans 14 amino acids. The V gene's germline CDR1 is MNHEY and CDR2 SVGAGI. The CDR3 reads CASSKQSFGTEAFF. The CDR3 DNA sequence: TGTGCCAGCAGCAAACAATCCTTCGGCACTGAAGCTTTCTTT.

The chain combines TRBV11-2 with TRBJ1-1; TRBD1 aligns across 7 bases. The CDR3 contains 14 residues. V lost 5 bases, J lost 2 bases, and 5 bases stayed unmatched. Germline V lookup: CDR1 SGHAT, CDR2 FQNNGV. CDR3 loop: CASSLRGPNTEAFF. Here the CDR3 DNA reads TGTGCCAGCAGCCTAAGGGGGCCCAACACTGAAGCTTTCTTT.

This clonotype was detected a few times. The chain recombines TRBV10-1 with TRBJ2-3, with D unresolved. Germline CDR1 WNHNN, CDR2 SYGVQD (reference sequence). V lost 3 bases and J lost 6, with 13 bases in between. This CDR3 comprises 14 residues. This chain's CDR3 is CASSDPQTRDTQYF. The CDR3 nucleotides are TGCGCCAGCAGTGACCCTCAAACGCGCGATACGCAGTATTTT.

This clonotype was detected a few times. The DNA of the CDR3 is TGCAGTGCTAGTGGGACAACTTATGGGCAGCCCCAGCATTTT. Protein sequence: CSASGTTYGQPQHF. This rearrangement joins TRBV20-1 to TRBJ1-5; TRBD1 is a possible D gene (6 bases). CDR1 and CDR2 (germline): DFQATT, SNEGSKA (reference sequence). There are 14 residues in the CDR3. V was clipped by 3 bases and J by 7 bases, with 16 bases between them.

The chain employs TRBV7-9 and TRBJ1-6, with D possibly being TRBD1 (6 bases). The CDR3 is made up of 14 amino acids. Germline values: CDR1 SEHNR, CDR2 FQNEAQ (reference sequence). V was shortened by 6 bases and J by 9 bases, with 15 bases between the two germline ends. The CDR3 coding sequence is TGTGCCAGCAGAAATTGGGACACGCGTTCACCCCTCCACTTT. Translated, it gives CASRNWDTRSPLHF.

This clonotype was counted a few times. The V gene is TRBV29-1, the J gene TRBJ1-4; D is uncertain. Per germline, CDR1 SQVTM and CDR2 ANQGSEA. The CDR3 covers 13 residues. Deletions cut 7 bases from V and 10 bases from J, with 19 bases between. CDR3 sequence reads: CSAYPDVEGKLFF. The CDR3 nucleotides read TGCAGCGCCTATCCGGACGTAGAGGGAAAACTGTTTTTT.

This clonotype was recorded a few times. This CDR3 is CASSLNAGASRETQYF. The CDR3 nucleotides are TGTGCCAGCAGCTTAAACGCGGGAGCCTCCCGAGAGACCCAGTACTTC. V and J are TRBV7-3 and TRBJ2-5; 7 bases match TRBD2. Looked up from germline, CDR1 is SGHTA and CDR2 is FQGTGA. The junction had 9 bases not matched to a gene; V was cut back by 1 base and J by 4 bases. The CDR3 length is 16 residues.